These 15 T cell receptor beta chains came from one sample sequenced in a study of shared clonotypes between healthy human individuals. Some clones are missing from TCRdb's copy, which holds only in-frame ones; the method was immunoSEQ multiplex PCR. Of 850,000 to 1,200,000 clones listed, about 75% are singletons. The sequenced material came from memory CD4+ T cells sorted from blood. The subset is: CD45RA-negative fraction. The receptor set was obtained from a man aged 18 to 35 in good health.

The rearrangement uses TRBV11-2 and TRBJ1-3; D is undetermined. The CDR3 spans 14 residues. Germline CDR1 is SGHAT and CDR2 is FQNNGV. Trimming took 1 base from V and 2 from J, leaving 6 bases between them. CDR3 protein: CASSLGVTGNTIYF. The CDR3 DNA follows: TGTGCCAGCAGCTTAGGGGTAACTGGAAACACCATATATTTT.

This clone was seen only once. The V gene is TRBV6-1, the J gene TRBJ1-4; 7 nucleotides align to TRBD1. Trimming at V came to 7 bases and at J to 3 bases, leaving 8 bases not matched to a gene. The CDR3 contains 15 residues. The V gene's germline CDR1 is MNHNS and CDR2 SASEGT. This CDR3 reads CASKTGTASNEKLFF. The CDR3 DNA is TGTGCCAGCAAAACCGGGACAGCTTCTAATGAAAAACTGTTTTTT.

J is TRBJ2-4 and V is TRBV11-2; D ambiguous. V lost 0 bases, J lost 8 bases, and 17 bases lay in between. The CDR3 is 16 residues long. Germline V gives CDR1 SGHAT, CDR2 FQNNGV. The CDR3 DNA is TGTGCCAGCAGCTTAGAGCATAGAAAGTTTTTGGACATTCAGTACTTC. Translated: CASSLEHRKFLDIQYF.

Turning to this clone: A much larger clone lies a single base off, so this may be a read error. CDR3 region: CASSLDGNSGNTIYF. DNA for the CDR3: TGTGCCAGCAGCCTAGACGGCAACTCTGGAAACACCATATATTTT. V and J are TRBV11-2 and TRBJ1-3; D is unresolved. The CDR3 sequence is 15 residues long. Germline lookup yields CDR1 SGHAT and CDR2 FQNNGV.

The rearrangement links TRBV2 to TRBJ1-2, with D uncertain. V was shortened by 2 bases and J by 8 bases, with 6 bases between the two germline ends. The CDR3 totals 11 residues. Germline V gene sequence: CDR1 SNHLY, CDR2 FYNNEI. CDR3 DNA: TGTGCCAGCAGTGAATGGCGGGGCTACACCTTC. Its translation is CASSEWRGYTF.

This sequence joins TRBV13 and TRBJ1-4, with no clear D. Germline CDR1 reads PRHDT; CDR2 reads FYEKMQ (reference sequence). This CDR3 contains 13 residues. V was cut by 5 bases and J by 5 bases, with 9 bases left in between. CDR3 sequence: CASSTGRNEKLFF. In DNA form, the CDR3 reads TGTGCCAGCAGCACCGGGAGGAATGAAAAACTGTTTTTT.

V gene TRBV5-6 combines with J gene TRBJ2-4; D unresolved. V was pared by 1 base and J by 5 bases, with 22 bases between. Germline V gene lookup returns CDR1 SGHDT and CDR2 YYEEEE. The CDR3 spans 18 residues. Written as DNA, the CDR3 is TGTGCCAGCAGCTTGTCAGTCGACCCCAGTAAACTCCAAAACATTCAGTACTTC. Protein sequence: CASSLSVDPSKLQNIQYF.

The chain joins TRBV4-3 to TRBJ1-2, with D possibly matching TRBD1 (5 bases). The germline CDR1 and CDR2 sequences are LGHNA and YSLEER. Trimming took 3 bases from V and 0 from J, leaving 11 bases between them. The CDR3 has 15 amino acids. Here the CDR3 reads CASSQSTETNYGYTF. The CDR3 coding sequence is TGCGCCAGCAGCCAGTCGACAGAAACTAACTATGGCTACACCTTC.

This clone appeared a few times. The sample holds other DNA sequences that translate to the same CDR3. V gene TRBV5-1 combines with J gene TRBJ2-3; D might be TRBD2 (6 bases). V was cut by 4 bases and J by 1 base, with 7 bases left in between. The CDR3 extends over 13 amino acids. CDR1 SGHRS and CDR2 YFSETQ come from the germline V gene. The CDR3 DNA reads TGCGCCAGCAGCCGCGGGGGCACAGATACGCAGTATTTT. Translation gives CASSRGGTDTQYF.

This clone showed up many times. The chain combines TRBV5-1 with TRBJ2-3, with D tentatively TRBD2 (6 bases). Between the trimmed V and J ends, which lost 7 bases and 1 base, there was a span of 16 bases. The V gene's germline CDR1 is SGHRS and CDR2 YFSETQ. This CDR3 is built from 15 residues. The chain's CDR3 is CASRGTGEGTDTQYF. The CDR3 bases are TGCGCCAGCCGCGGTACGGGGGAGGGCACAGATACGCAGTATTTT.

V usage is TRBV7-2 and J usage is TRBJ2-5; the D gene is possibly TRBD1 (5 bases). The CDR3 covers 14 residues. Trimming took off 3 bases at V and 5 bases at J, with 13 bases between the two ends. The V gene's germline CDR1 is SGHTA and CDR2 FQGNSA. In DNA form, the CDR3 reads TGTGCCAGCAGCTTTACGACAGTCGAGGAGACCCAGTACTTC. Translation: CASSFTTVEETQYF. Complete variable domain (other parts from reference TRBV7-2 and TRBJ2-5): GAGVSQSPSNKVTEKGKDVELRCDPISGHTALYWYRQSLGQGLEFLIYFQGNSAPDKSGLPSDRFSAERTGGSVSTLTIQRTQQEDSAVYLCASSFTTVEETQYFGPGTRLLVL.

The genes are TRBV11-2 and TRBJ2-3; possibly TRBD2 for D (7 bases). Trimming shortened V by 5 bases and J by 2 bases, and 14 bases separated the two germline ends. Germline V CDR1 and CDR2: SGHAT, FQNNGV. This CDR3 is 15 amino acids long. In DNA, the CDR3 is TGTGCCAGCAGCGGGGGGGCAACTTTCACAGATACGCAGTATTTT. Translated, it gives CASSGGATFTDTQYF.

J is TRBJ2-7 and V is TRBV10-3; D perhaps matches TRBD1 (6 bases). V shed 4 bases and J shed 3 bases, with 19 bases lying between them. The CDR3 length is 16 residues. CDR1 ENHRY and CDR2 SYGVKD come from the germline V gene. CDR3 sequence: CAISAHVQGQDYEQYF. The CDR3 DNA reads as TGTGCCATCAGTGCCCACGTCCAGGGGCAAGACTACGAGCAGTACTTC.

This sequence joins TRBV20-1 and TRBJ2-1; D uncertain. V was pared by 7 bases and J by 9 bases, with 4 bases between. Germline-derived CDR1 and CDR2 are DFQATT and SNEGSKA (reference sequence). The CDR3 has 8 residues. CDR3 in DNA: TGCAGTGGGGGTGAGCAGTTCTTC. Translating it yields CSGGEQFF.

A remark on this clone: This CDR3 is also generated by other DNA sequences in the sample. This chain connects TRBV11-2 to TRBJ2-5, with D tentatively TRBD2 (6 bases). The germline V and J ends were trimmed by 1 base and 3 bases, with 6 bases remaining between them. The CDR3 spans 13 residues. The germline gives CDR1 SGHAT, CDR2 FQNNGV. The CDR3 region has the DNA TGTGCCAGCAGCTTAGGGGAGGAAGAGACCCAGTACTTC. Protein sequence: CASSLGEEETQYF.